This TCR beta chain originates from a study of identical twins. Study-level findings and limits: Whereas memory repertoires showed no such difference, abundant cord blood beta clonotypes carried fewer insertions.

TCRdb re-called the 5' RACE reads through MiXCR, storing one row per CDR3 protein. The data hold over 550,000 distinct CDR3 sequences, with about 7.6% observed a single time. V lost 7 bases and J lost 0, with 8 bases in between. This CDR3 comprises 13 residues. CDR1 and CDR2 (germline): ENHRY, SYGVKD. This clonotype has a count of ten or more. Its cognate antigen is unknown. The same data also contributed to another study, on yellow fever vaccine responses in identical twins.

Sequenced input: PBMCs. The genes are TRBV10-3 and TRBJ2-3; D is unresolved. The origin of this receptor is a young woman in good health. The CDR3 is CAIKVGSTDTQYF. The CDR3 DNA reads TGTGCCATCAAAGTCGGAAGCACAGATACGCAGTATTTT.